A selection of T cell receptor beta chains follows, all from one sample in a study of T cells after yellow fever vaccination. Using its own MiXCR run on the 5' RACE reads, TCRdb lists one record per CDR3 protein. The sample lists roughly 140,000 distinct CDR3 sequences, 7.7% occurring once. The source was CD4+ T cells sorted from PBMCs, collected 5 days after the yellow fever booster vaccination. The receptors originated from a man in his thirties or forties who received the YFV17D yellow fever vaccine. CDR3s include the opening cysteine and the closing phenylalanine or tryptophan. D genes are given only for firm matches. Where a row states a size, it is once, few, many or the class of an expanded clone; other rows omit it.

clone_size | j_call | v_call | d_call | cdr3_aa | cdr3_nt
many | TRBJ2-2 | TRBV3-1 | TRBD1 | CASSQGQGTGELFF | TGTGCCAGCAGCCAGGGACAGGGGACCGGGGAGCTGTTTTTT
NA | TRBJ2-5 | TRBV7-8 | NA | CASIRSGSTETQYF | TGTGCCAGCATCAGGTCCGGGAGTACAGAGACCCAGTACTTC
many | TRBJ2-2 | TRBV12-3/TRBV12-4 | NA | CASSRRSGGELFF | TGTGCCAGCAGTCGAAGAAGCGGCGGGGAGCTGTTTTTT
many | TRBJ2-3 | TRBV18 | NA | CASSPMGRDTQYF | TGTGCCAGCTCACCAATGGGGAGAGATACGCAGTATTTT
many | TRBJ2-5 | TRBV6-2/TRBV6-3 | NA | CASTTGGETQYF | TGTGCCAGCACTACCGGCGGGGAGACCCAGTACTTC
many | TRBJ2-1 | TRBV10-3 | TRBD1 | CANSGTGSLGEQFF | TGTGCCAATTCCGGGACAGGGAGTTTAGGGGAGCAGTTCTTC
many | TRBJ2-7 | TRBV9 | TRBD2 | CASSVAGRPYEQYF | TGTGCCAGCAGCGTAGCCGGGAGGCCTTACGAGCAGTACTTC
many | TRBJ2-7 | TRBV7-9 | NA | CASSLGGTGTYEQYF | TGTGCCAGCAGCTTAGGCGGAACGGGGACCTACGAGCAGTACTTC
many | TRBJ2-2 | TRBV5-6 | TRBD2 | CASSSTAGGDGELFF | TGTGCCAGCAGCTCTACAGCGGGAGGGGACGGGGAGCTGTTTTTT
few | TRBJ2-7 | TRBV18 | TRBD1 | CASSPTGAHSYEQYF | TGTGCCAGCTCACCCACAGGGGCCCACTCCTACGAGCAGTACTTC
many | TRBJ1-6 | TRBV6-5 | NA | CASSSRGVGWGSPLHF | TGTGCCAGCAGTTCCCGGGGGGTGGGGTGGGGTTCACCCCTCCACTTT
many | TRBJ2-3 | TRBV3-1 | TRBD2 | CASSSGTSGRSTDTQYF | TGTGCCAGCAGCTCCGGGACTAGCGGGAGATCGACAGATACGCAGTATTTT
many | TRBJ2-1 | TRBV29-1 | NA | CSVDWGGLYNEQFF | TGCAGCGTTGATTGGGGGGGCCTTTACAATGAGCAGTTCTTC
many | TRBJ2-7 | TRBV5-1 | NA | CASSIPLGSGSEQYF | TGCGCCAGCAGCATCCCCCTAGGCTCGGGGAGCGAGCAGTACTTC
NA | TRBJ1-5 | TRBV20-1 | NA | CSAPYSNQPQHF | TGCAGTGCTCCCTACAGCAATCAGCCCCAGCATTTT
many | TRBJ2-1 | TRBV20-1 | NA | CSAPWVNEQFF | TGCAGTGCCCCGTGGGTTAATGAGCAGTTCTTC
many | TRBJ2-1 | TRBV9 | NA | CASSVGGGEYNEQFF | TGTGCCAGCAGCGTAGGCGGGGGCGAATACAATGAGCAGTTCTTC
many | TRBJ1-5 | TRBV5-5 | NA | CASSLADEQPQHF | TGTGCCAGCAGCTTGGCGGATGAACAGCCCCAGCATTTT
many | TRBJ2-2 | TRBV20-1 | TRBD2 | CSAGVGRLTGELFF | TGCAGTGCCGGGGTCGGGAGGCTCACCGGGGAGCTGTTTTTT
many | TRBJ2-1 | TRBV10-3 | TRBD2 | CAIKEGGRVYEQFF | TGTGCCATCAAAGAGGGCGGGAGAGTATATGAGCAGTTCTTC
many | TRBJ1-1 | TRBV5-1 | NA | CASSLGPGNTEAFF | TGCGCCAGCAGCTTGGGTCCGGGGAACACTGAAGCTTTCTTT
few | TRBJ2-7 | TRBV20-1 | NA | CSARGNYEQYF | TGCAGTGCTAGAGGGAACTACGAGCAGTACTTC
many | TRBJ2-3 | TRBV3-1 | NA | CASSLRTTKADTQYF | TGTGCCAGCAGCCTACGGACCACAAAAGCAGATACGCAGTATTTT
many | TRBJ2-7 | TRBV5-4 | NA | CASSLASGGYEQYF | TGTGCCAGCAGCTTGGCCTCGGGCGGTTACGAGCAGTACTTC
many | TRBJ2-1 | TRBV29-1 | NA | CSVGEFEQFF | TGCAGCGTAGGCGAATTTGAGCAGTTCTTC
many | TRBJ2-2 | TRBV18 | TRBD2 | CASSPLTGGPLGELFF | TGTGCCAGCTCACCTCTAACGGGAGGGCCCCTCGGGGAGCTGTTTTTT
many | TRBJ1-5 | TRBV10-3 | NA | CAIKGGGGSNQPQHF | TGTGCCATCAAGGGTGGAGGAGGGAGCAATCAGCCCCAGCATTTT
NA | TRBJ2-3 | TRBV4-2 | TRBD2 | CASSQEALAGGSDTQYF | TGTGCCAGCAGCCAAGAGGCCCTAGCGGGAGGGTCAGATACGCAGTATTTT
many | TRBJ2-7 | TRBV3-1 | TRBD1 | CASSQVHGTGYEQYF | TGTGCCAGCAGCCAGGTCCACGGGACAGGCTACGAGCAGTACTTC
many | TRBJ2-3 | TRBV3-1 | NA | CASSQEPFATDTQYF | TGTGCCAGCAGCCAAGAGCCTTTCGCCACAGATACGCAGTATTTT
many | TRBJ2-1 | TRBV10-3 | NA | CAITDDSYNEQFF | TGTGCCATCACCGACGACTCCTACAATGAGCAGTTCTTC